Below, one T cell receptor beta chain is given with its context. Per the original methods: Reference gene primer amplification gave estimated nucleated cell counts. The data were produced by immunoSEQ multiplex PCR, yet TCRdb's version contains in-frame clones alone and is incomplete. The V and J calls and clone size are taken from that table; D and trimming were inferred from the DNA. The sample includes 140,000 or so clones, around 84% seen only once; the top ten take approximately 5%. The data belong to a study of blood T cell repertoires in COVID-19. Background on the study: Acute-phase and convalescent COVID-19 samples originated in the United States, Italy and Spain.

J was trimmed by 2 bases and V by 5 bases; bases with no gene match: 7. CDR3 size: 16 residues. Germline lookup yields CDR1 LGHNT and CDR2 FRNRAP. Sample: peripheral blood. The chain combines TRBV12-5 with TRBJ2-3; the match to TRBD2 covers 10 bases. The sequence was obtained from a human donor in a cohort sampled during active COVID-19. The DNA for the CDR3 is TGTGCTAGTGGTATAAGCGGGGGGGCCAACACAGATACGCAGTATTTT. Its protein product is CASGISGGANTDTQYF.